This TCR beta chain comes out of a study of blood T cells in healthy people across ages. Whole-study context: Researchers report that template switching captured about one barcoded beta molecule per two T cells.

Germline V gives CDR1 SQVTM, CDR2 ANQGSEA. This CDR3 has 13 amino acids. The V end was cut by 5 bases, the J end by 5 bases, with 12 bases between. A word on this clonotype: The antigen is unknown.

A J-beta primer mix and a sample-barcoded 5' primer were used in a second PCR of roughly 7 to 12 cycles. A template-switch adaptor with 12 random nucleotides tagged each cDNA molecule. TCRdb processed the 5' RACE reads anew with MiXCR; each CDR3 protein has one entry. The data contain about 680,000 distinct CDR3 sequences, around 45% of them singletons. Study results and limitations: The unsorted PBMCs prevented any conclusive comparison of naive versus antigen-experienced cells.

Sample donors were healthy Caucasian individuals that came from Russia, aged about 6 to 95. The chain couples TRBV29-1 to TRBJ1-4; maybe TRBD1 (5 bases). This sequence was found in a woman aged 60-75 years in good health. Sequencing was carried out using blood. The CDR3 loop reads CSVSTGSNEKLFF. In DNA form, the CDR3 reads TGCAGCGTTAGCACAGGATCCAATGAAAAACTGTTTTTT.